This TCR beta chain was obtained from a study of T cell changes during pregnancy in multiple sclerosis. This CDR3 has 18 residues. Germline V gene sequence: CDR1 SEHNR, CDR2 FQNEAQ (reference sequence). V lost 5 bases, J lost 3 bases, and 15 bases stayed unmatched. Data came from immunoSEQ multiplex PCR; TCRdb stores just in-frame clones and leaves some out. There are tens of thousands of clones in the sample; around 93% occur only once, and 0.65% to 0.95% lies in the top ten. Sequencing was performed on peripheral blood, taken in the second trimester of pregnancy. The clonotype was recovered from a female donor in good health, enrolled as a control in a pregnancy study. The V call is TRBV7-9, the J call TRBJ1-3; 8 bases map to TRBD1. The CDR3 here is CASSDGTGGARLGNTIYF. Here the CDR3 DNA reads TGTGCCAGCAGCGACGGGACAGGTGGAGCGAGACTTGGAAACACCATATATTTT.